The 28 T cell receptor beta chains below all came from one sample that was sequenced in a study of blood T cells in healthy people across ages. Next came a second PCR, run for about 7 to 12 cycles, which used a sample-barcoded 5' primer along with a J-beta primer mix. TCRdb analysed the 5' RACE reads with MiXCR anew, one entry per CDR3 protein. Among more than 750,000 distinct CDR3 sequences, about 28% were seen once, and the ten largest hold roughly 10%. Separately, the same data were catalogued under a study of T cells of mothers and their children.

Sequenced sample: blood. These receptors came from a woman between 40 and 55 years old in good health.

A remark on this clonotype: A much larger clone is a single base away; this may be a read error. The chain carries TRBV28 and TRBJ2-7, with D perhaps TRBD1 (6 bases). V lost 8 bases to trimming and J lost 2 bases, with 16 bases between them. CDR3 length: 14 amino acids. CDR1 is MDHEN and CDR2 is SYDVKM in the germline V gene. CDR3 nucleotide sequence: TGTGCCAGCGGTGACCCCAGGGGCCCCTACGAGCAGTACTTC. Amino acid sequence: CASGDPRGPYEQYF.

This clonotype was seen only once. The chain joins TRBV28 to TRBJ2-7; the D gene is possibly TRBD1 (6 bases). From germline, CDR1 is MDHEN and CDR2 SYDVKM. Trimming left V 2 bases short and J 5 bases short, with 13 bases between. The CDR3 consists of 14 residues. The CDR3 loop is CASSLDVGADEQYF. In nucleotides, the CDR3 is TGTGCCAGCAGTTTAGACGTGGGGGCGGACGAGCAGTACTTC.

This clonotype was picked up many times. The rearrangement links TRBV11-2 to TRBJ1-1, with D maybe TRBD1 (6 bases). V lost 1 base and J lost 4, with 10 bases in between. CDR1 is SGHAT and CDR2 is FQNNGV in the germline V gene. The CDR3 has 14 residues. CDR3 region: CASSLAGASTEAFF. The CDR3 DNA is TGTGCCAGCAGCTTAGCGGGGGCGTCCACTGAAGCTTTCTTT.

This chain uses TRBV9 with TRBJ1-1; D is possibly TRBD1 (6 bases). This CDR3 spans 15 amino acids. CDR1 and CDR2 from the germline V gene are SGDLS and YYNGEE. Trimming took 2 bases from V and 0 from J, leaving 11 bases between them. For the CDR3, the DNA is TGTGCCAGCAGCGTCTCCGGGACACTGAACACTGAAGCTTTCTTT. This sequence encodes CASSVSGTLNTEAFF.

This clonotype was observed a handful of times. The chain uses TRBV5-1 and TRBJ2-1; TRBD2 might be the D (5 bases). The germline CDR1 and CDR2 sequences are SGHRS and YFSETQ. The CDR3 extends over 15 amino acids. The V end was cut by 2 bases, the J end by 5 bases, with 14 bases between. The CDR3 here is CASSFSPAVNNEQFF. Here the CDR3 DNA reads TGCGCCAGCAGCTTCTCGCCAGCGGTAAACAATGAGCAGTTCTTC.

V and J are TRBV20-1 and TRBJ2-7; TRBD1 aligns across 8 bases. Germline lookup yields CDR1 DFQATT and CDR2 SNEGSKA (reference sequence). This CDR3 region has 14 residues. V lost 6 bases to trimming and J lost 3 bases; unmatched junction nucleotides: 10. CDR3 sequence reads: CSAPGQGEHYEQYF. The CDR3 bases are TGCAGTGCACCCGGACAGGGTGAACACTACGAGCAGTACTTC.

This clonotype was counted between two and nine times. This chain joins TRBV7-2 and TRBJ1-1; TRBD1 agrees at 8 bases. The CDR3 length is 15 residues. Germline CDR1 and CDR2: SGHTA and FQGNSA. J was trimmed by 11 bases and V by 0 bases; bases with no gene match: 11. The chain's CDR3 is CASSLAQGQAGGAFF. The CDR3, as DNA: TGTGCCAGCAGCTTAGCGCAGGGACAGGCTGGGGGGGCTTTCTTT.

The chain joins TRBV24-1 to TRBJ2-3, with 9 nucleotides matching TRBD2. After removal of 6 bases from V and 3 bases from J, the junction contained 3 bases not matched to a gene. This CDR3 comprises 14 residues. Germline V lookup: CDR1 KGHDR, CDR2 SFDVKD. The CDR3 bases are TGTGCCACCAGTCACCTAGCGGGGACAGATACGCAGTATTTT. Translated, it gives CATSHLAGTDTQYF.

This clonotype has at least ten counts. This chain uses TRBV3-1 with TRBJ2-7; no definite D call. Germline values: CDR1 LGHDT, CDR2 YNNKEL (reference sequence). The length of the CDR3 is 11 residues. V was clipped by 5 bases and J by 6 bases, with 8 bases between them. CDR3 in DNA: TGTGCCAGCAGCTGGAAAGGCGAGCAGTACTTC. Translation gives CASSWKGEQYF.

This clonotype was seen repeatedly, ten times or more. V is TRBV12-3 or TRBV12-4 and J is TRBJ1-1; D unresolved. Trimming took off 3 bases at V and 0 bases at J, with 5 bases between the two ends. The CDR3 covers 13 residues. CDR3 DNA sequence: TGTGCCAGCAGTTTTGAGGTGAACACTGAAGCTTTCTTT. It encodes CASSFEVNTEAFF.

The gene calls are TRBV29-1 and TRBJ1-1; 8 bases match TRBD1. The CDR3 is made up of 14 amino acids. Trimming cost V 8 bases and J 1 base; bases outside gene matches: 9. Germline-derived CDR1 and CDR2 are SQVTM and ANQGSEA. The chain's CDR3 is CSTKTGAWNTEAFF. The DNA of the CDR3 is TGCAGCACCAAGACAGGGGCGTGGAACACTGAAGCTTTCTTT. The full variable domain, its missing parts supplied by reference TRBV29-1 and TRBJ1-1, is SAVISQKPSRDICQRGTSLTIQCQVDSQVTMMFWYRQQPGQSLTLIATANQGSEATYESGFVIDKFPISRPNLTFSTLTVSNMSPEDSSIYLCSTKTGAWNTEAFFGQGTRLTVV.

This clonotype has more than one count but fewer than ten. A read error is possible here, since a much larger clone lies one base away. V usage is TRBV6-4 and J usage is TRBJ2-3; the D gene is possibly TRBD2 (7 bases). The CDR3 extends over 16 amino acids. CDR1 and CDR2 (germline): MRHNA, SNTAGT. V was shortened by 2 bases and J by 1 base, with 13 bases between the two germline ends. The CDR3 sequence: CASSDGWGGGTDTQYF. The CDR3 coding sequence is TGTGCCAGCAGTGACGGGTGGGGGGGCGGCACAGATACGCAGTATTTT.

This rearrangement joins TRBV2 to TRBJ1-5; no reliable D call. The CDR3 spans 14 residues. The germline CDR1 and CDR2 sequences are SNHLY and FYNNEI. Trimming pared 6 bases from V and 6 bases from J, leaving 15 bases between. CDR3 DNA sequence: TGTGCCAGCAGGGAGTCAACAGCACGTCAGCCCCAGCATTTT. Translating it yields CASRESTARQPQHF.

In this sample, this clonotype turned up many times. The rearrangement links TRBV4-3 to TRBJ2-7; 10 bases align to TRBD2. The CDR3 has 15 amino acids. CDR1 LGHNA and CDR2 YSLEER come from the germline V gene. V trimming: 1 base; J trimming: 3 bases; junction bases outside the gene matches: 3. The CDR3 DNA follows: TGCGCCAGCAGCCAAGGACCTAGCGGGGGCTACGAGCAGTACTTC. This encodes CASSQGPSGGYEQYF.

The chain uses TRBV14 and TRBJ2-1, with 10 bases identical to TRBD2. The CDR3 totals 16 residues. The trim removed 3 bases at V and 9 bases at J, leaving 11 bases unmatched. CDR1 is SGHDN, CDR2 FVKESK, per germline. The CDR3 here is CASSQSLAGKVSEQFF. CDR3 DNA: TGTGCCAGCAGCCAGTCACTAGCGGGGAAGGTCAGTGAGCAGTTCTTC.

A word on this clonotype: Sequence at one end of the junction differs from germline and may be a read error. The chain recombines TRBV7-2 with TRBJ1-5; D is unclear. The CDR3 is made up of 12 amino acids. Germline V gene sequence: CDR1 SGHTA, CDR2 FQGNSA. CDR3 protein: CACSLDDLAQHF. The CDR3 region has the DNA TGTGCCTGCAGCTTAGATGACTTGGCCCAGCATTTT.

This clonotype was observed at least ten times. The chain joins TRBV5-1 to TRBJ2-7, with TRBD1 matching over 8 bases. Trimming took 1 base from V and 3 from J; bases not matched to a gene: 12. This CDR3 has 17 amino acids. CDR1 and CDR2 from the germline V gene are SGHRS and YFSETQ. CDR3 protein: CASSLSYRDRSYYEQYF. DNA of the CDR3: TGCGCCAGCAGCTTGTCCTACCGGGACAGGAGCTACTACGAGCAGTACTTC.

This clonotype was detected ten times or more. The rearrangement links TRBV28 to TRBJ2-1, with 7 bases identical to TRBD1. The CDR3 spans 14 residues. V lost 7 bases and J lost 7; bases outside the gene matches: 10. The germline gives CDR1 MDHEN, CDR2 SYDVKM. In DNA form, the CDR3 reads TGTGCCAGCACTAAACCGACAGGGAAAAATGAGCAGTTCTTC. Protein sequence: CASTKPTGKNEQFF.

The gene calls are TRBV10-3 and TRBJ2-2, with D maybe TRBD1 (6 bases). Per germline, CDR1 ENHRY and CDR2 SYGVKD. CDR3 length: 16 amino acids. Trimming removed 4 bases from V and 1 base from J, with 13 bases in between. The DNA for the CDR3 is TGTGCCATCAGTGGGACCCCGGGACAGAACACCGGGGAGCTGTTTTTT. Translated: CAISGTPGQNTGELFF.

This sequence joins TRBV7-2 and TRBJ2-7; TRBD1 might be the D (5 bases). Germline V gives CDR1 SGHTA, CDR2 FQGNSA. The CDR3 has 16 residues. V was shortened by 1 base and J by 2 bases, with 15 bases between the two germline ends. DNA of the CDR3: TGTGCCAGCAGCTTAGGCAGGGCCCCCGTTACCTACGAGCAGTACTTC. This gives the protein CASSLGRAPVTYEQYF.

In its sample, this clonotype was seen many times. The rearrangement links TRBV5-1 to TRBJ2-7; 9 nucleotides match TRBD2. With 1 base clipped from V and 0 bases from J, the junction kept 5 bases outside the gene matches. Germline V gene data show CDR1 as SGHRS and CDR2 as YFSETQ. This CDR3 spans 16 amino acids. The CDR3 nucleotides read TGCGCCAGCAGCTTGCCTCCTAGCGGGAACTCCTACGAGCAGTACTTC. Its translation is CASSLPPSGNSYEQYF.

As for this clonotype: A much bigger clone sits one base away, suggesting this may be a read error. The chain joins TRBV28 to TRBJ2-4, with TRBD1 as a possible D gene (6 bases). The J call may not be correct, given that the DNA end is closer to TRBJ2-7. Germline lookup yields CDR1 MDHEN and CDR2 SYDVKM. The CDR3 sequence is 14 residues long. The CDR3 nucleotides read TGTGCCAGCAGCCTTGTGGTACAGGGCTTCGAGCAGTACTTC. This sequence encodes CASSLVVQGFEQYF.

This clonotype was counted between two and nine times. This chain connects TRBV28 to TRBJ2-5; D possibly corresponds to TRBD2 (5 bases). The J call may be in error: the DNA end matches TRBJ2-7 better. The germline V gene encodes CDR1 MDHEN and CDR2 SYDVKM. This CDR3 has 13 amino acids. As DNA, the CDR3 is TGTGCCAGCAGAAACCCGGCGGGTCCCGAGCAGTACTTC. Protein: CASRNPAGPEQYF.

The rearrangement uses TRBV10-3 and TRBJ1-1, with a tentative D call TRBD1 (6 bases). V was clipped by 6 bases and J by 5 bases, with 19 bases between them. The CDR3 totals 15 residues. Germline CDR1 is ENHRY and CDR2 is SYGVKD. CDR3 sequence reads: CAIRRDLTGGTEAFF. The CDR3 coding sequence is TGTGCCATCAGGAGGGACTTGACAGGAGGGACTGAAGCTTTCTTT.

The V gene is TRBV5-1, the J gene TRBJ2-3; maybe TRBD2 (5 bases). Germline lookup yields CDR1 SGHRS and CDR2 YFSETQ. This CDR3 spans 15 amino acids. Trimming pared 0 bases from V and 4 bases from J, leaving 12 bases between. The DNA for the CDR3 is TGCGCCAGCAGCTTGGCCACTAGTCCGGCAGATACGCAGTATTTT. It encodes CASSLATSPADTQYF.

The chain has TRBV20-1 and TRBJ2-2; D is unclear. CDR3 length: 16 amino acids. CDR1 DFQATT and CDR2 SNEGSKA come from the germline V gene (reference sequence). V was shortened by 6 bases and J by 0 bases, with 17 bases between the two germline ends. CDR3 amino acids: CSASESGPSNTGELFF. The CDR3, as DNA: TGCAGTGCCTCCGAGTCAGGCCCCTCGAACACCGGGGAGCTGTTTTTT.

This clonotype was counted between two and nine times. The CDR3 spells CASSLGGQLNEKLFF. The DNA for the CDR3 is TGCGCCAGCAGCTTGGGGGGACAGCTTAATGAAAAACTGTTTTTT. The chain recombines TRBV5-1 with TRBJ1-4; 7 bases fit TRBD1. Germline loops: CDR1 SGHRS, CDR2 YFSETQ. The CDR3 is made up of 15 amino acids. J lost 4 bases, V lost 0 bases, and 3 bases had no gene match.

This clonotype was recorded many times. The V gene is TRBV5-1, the J gene TRBJ1-1, with no clear D. The length of the CDR3 is 10 residues. CDR1 is SGHRS, CDR2 YFSETQ, per germline. V lost 2 bases and J 8 bases, leaving 4 bases between the germline ends. The DNA of the CDR3 is TGCGCCAGCAGCTTCTGGGAAGCTTTCTTT. Encoded protein: CASSFWEAFF.